This is a list of T cell receptor beta chains from one sample in a study of blood T cell repertoires in COVID-19. Using immunoSEQ multiplex PCR, the repertoire was profiled, and TCRdb retains in-frame clones only, with some absent. The data hold 200,000 to 250,000 clones, with almost 90% observed a single time. The sample was PBMCs or T cells enriched from blood (not recorded which). The receptors come from a man in his thirties or forties who had been exposed to COVID-19. Each CDR3 is given with its conserved first and last residue. The D gene is left open where the match is weak. Part of the rows lack a size; the others show once, few, many or a class for expanded clones.

>TRBV11-2|17|.|TRBJ1-2|.
TGTGCCAGCAGCTTAGATCCAGGAACCAGGAATAACTATGGCTACACCTTC
CASSLDPGTRNNYGYTF
>TRBV4-2|16|.|TRBJ1-3|.
TGTGCCAGCAGCCAAGCAACGGGGGGCTCTGGAAACACCATATATTTT
CASSQATGGSGNTIYF
>TRBV10-3|21|.|TRBJ2-2|.
TGTGCCATCAGTGAGCCGAACCAGAAAGCGACCTCACCCAGCCCCACCGGGGAGCTGTTTTTT
CAISEPNQKATSPSPTGELFF
>TRBV9|20|TRBD2|TRBJ2-5|.
TGTGCCAGCAGCCCCGGACTAGCGGGGGGCCAAGGAGTGTGGTGGGAGACCCAGTACTTC
CASSPGLAGGQGVWWETQYF
>TRBV5-1|15|.|TRBJ1-1|.
TGCGCCAGCAGACGTGCCACAGGCCCCAACACTGAAGCTTTCTTT
CASRRATGPNTEAFF
>TRBV6-1|15|.|TRBJ2-2|.
TGTGCCAGCAGTGAAGAAGGGGGGGCAGCCGGGGAGCTGTTTTTT
CASSEEGGAAGELFF
>TRBV5-1|13|.|TRBJ2-1|.
TGCGCCAGCAGCTTGGACAGGGTGGATGAGCAGTTCTTC
CASSLDRVDEQFF
>TRBV5-4|16|TRBD2|TRBJ2-7|.
TGTGCCAGCAGCTCAAAGACTAGCGGGGGAGGCCACGAGCAGTACTTC
CASSSKTSGGGHEQYF
>TRBV6-5|14|TRBD2|TRBJ2-1|.
TGTGCCAGCAGTAGATTAGCGGGGGGAGATGAGCAGTTCTTC
CASSRLAGGDEQFF
>TRBV5-1|13|TRBD1|TRBJ2-5|.
TGCGCCAGCAGCACCCGGGACAGGGAGACCCAGTACTTC
CASSTRDRETQYF
>TRBV25-1|13|.|TRBJ2-2|.
TGTGCCAGCAGTGAGAGAAACACCGGGGAGCTGTTTTTT
CASSERNTGELFF
>TRBV4-2|16|TRBD2|TRBJ2-3|.
TGTGCCAGCAGCCAAGATCTACGGGGGGGCCAAGATACGCAGTATTTT
CASSQDLRGGQDTQYF
>TRBV12-5|15|.|TRBJ2-7|.
TGTGCTAGTGGTTTGGTATTAACAGGGCATAATGAGCAGTACTTC
CASGLVLTGHNEQYF
>TRBV3-1/TRBV3-2|17|TRBD1|TRBJ1-4|.
TGTGCCAGCAGCCTCGTCCGGGACAGATGGGGGCCTGAAAAACTGTTTTTT
CASSLVRDRWGPEKLFF
>TRBV29-1|11|.|TRBJ2-7|.
TGCAGCGTTAACCTCTCGGGGAAGCAGTACTTC
CSVNLSGKQYF
>TRBV5-1|17|TRBD1|TRBJ1-1|.
TGCGCCAGCAGCCGAGGAGACACAGGGGCCAATAGGCCTGAAGCTTTCTTT
CASSRGDTGANRPEAFF
>TRBV3-1/TRBV3-2|15|TRBD2|TRBJ2-3|.
TGTGCCAGCAGCCAAGCTAGCGGGGGAGGGCAAGCACAGTATTTT
CASSQASGGGQAQYF
>TRBV11-2|15|TRBD1|TRBJ2-5|.
TGTGCCAGCAGCTTAGGAGGGACAGGGGGAGAGACCCAGTACTTC
CASSLGGTGGETQYF
>TRBV7-2|15|.|TRBJ1-1|.
TGTGCCAGCAGCTTAGCCCTATCGGTGAACACTGAAGCTTTCTTT
CASSLALSVNTEAFF
>TRBV5-4|13|.|TRBJ1-1|few
TGTGCCAGCAGCCTGGACAGAAACACTGAAGCTTTCTTT
CASSLDRNTEAFF
>TRBV4-1|17|.|TRBJ1-4|.
TGCGCCAGCAGCCAAGTTCCGGGGATCAGAACTAATGAAAAACTGTTTTTT
CASSQVPGIRTNEKLFF
>TRBV19|14|TRBD1|TRBJ1-2|.
TGTGCCAGTAGCCGGACAGGGGGTTCCTATGGCTACACCTTC
CASSRTGGSYGYTF
>TRBV30|11|.|TRBJ1-2|.
TGTGCCTGGGGACGGAACTATGGCTACACCTTC
CAWGRNYGYTF
>TRBV19|14|.|TRBJ1-1|.
TGTGCCAGTAGTATCAGGGGCACTCGGGGTAGTGCTTTCTTT
CASSIRGTRGSAFF
>TRBV5-3|19|TRBD2|TRBJ2-3|.
TGTGCCAGAAGCTTCCCGCGGTTAGCGGGGCCTCTAGGGACAGATACGCAGTATTTT
CARSFPRLAGPLGTDTQYF
>TRBV19|14|.|TRBJ2-3|.
TGTGCCAGTAGTATAGATCTGAGGACAGATACGCAGTATTTT
CASSIDLRTDTQYF
>TRBV7-2|15|.|TRBJ1-5|.
TGTGCCAGCAGCCCAGGGGCGTTGGGCAATCAGCCCCAGCATTTT
CASSPGALGNQPQHF
>TRBV5-4|12|.|TRBJ2-5|.
TGTGCCAGCAGCAACAGGGATGAGACCCAGTACTTC
CASSNRDETQYF
>TRBV7-3|16|TRBD2|TRBJ2-1|.
TGTGCCAGCAGCATTACCGGGACTAGCGACGTTTATGAGCAGTTCTTC
CASSITGTSDVYEQFF
>TRBV3-1/TRBV3-2|15|.|TRBJ1-2|few
TGTGCCAGCAGACCCAGGGTGGGGGGTTTAACTGGCTACACCTTC
CASRPRVGGLTGYTF
>TRBV30|12|.|TRBJ2-5|.
TGTGCCTGCAGACAGAATGAAGAGACCCAGTACTTC
CACRQNEETQYF
>TRBV6-6|14|TRBD1|TRBJ1-2|.
TGTGCCAGCAGTTATAACCGGGACAGGGATGGCTACACCTTC
CASSYNRDRDGYTF
>TRBV5-6|16|TRBD1|TRBJ2-2|.
TGTGCCAGCAGCCCTGGTTACAGGGGATACACCGGGGAGCTGTTTTTT
CASSPGYRGYTGELFF
>TRBV2|15|.|TRBJ1-6|.
TGTGCCACCAACATTGTAAGGGAGACCGGATCACCCCTCCACTTT
CATNIVRETGSPLHF
>TRBV19|13|TRBD1|TRBJ1-2|.
TGTGCCAGTAGTTTCCGACAGGGTAGTGGCTACACCTTC
CASSFRQGSGYTF
>TRBV14|15|.|TRBJ2-7|.
TGTGCCAGCAGCCAAGATCAGGTTTATCTCTACGAGCAGTACTTC
CASSQDQVYLYEQYF
>TRBV27|14|.|TRBJ2-3|.
TGTGCCAGCAGAACGGGGGGCCTGAGAGATACGCAGTATTTT
CASRTGGLRDTQYF
>TRBV25-1|13|.|TRBJ1-2|.
TGTGCCAGCAGTGAAGGGACATACTATGGCTACACCTTC
CASSEGTYYGYTF
>TRBV9|16|TRBD2|TRBJ2-1|.
TGTGCCAGCAGCCCCATGGGAGCGGGGGGTTTAAATGAGCAGTTCTTC
CASSPMGAGGLNEQFF
>TRBV11-2|12|.|TRBJ2-1|.
TGTGCCAGCAGCTTAGACGACAATGAGCAGTTCTTC
CASSLDDNEQFF